The clone carrying this T cell receptor (beta chain) came up a few times. Its specificity is unknown. The data are from a study of T-cell memory formation after mild COVID-19. Trimming removed 1 base at V and 6 bases at J, with 13 bases between. The germline CDR1 and CDR2 sequences are MGHRA and YSYEKL. The CDR3 has 14 amino acids. General study findings and limits: The appearance of some responding clones in pre-infection memory suggested that cross-reactive memory joined. Researchers report contracting CD4+ clones mostly in CM and EM, with CD8+ clones in EMRA.

Libraries for TCRalpha and TCRbeta carried sample barcodes and unique molecular identifiers via 5'RACE. TCRdb reprocessed the 5' RACE reads with MiXCR, giving one entry per CDR3 protein. The table shows tens of thousands of distinct CDR3 sequences, with roughly 25% occurring only once. The V call is TRBV4-1, the J call TRBJ2-7; D not resolved. The receptor was derived from a man aged 18 to 29 who had mild COVID-19 (a few samples of this study predate the infection). Cell type and time point are not known. Sequenced: PBMCs or a T cell subset sorted from them (not recorded which). CDR3 DNA sequence: TGCGCCAGCAGCCAAGGTCCCGCGATCGGCGAGCAGTACGTC. Residues: CASSQGPAIGEQYV.